A selection of T cell receptor beta chains follows, all from one sample in a study of T cells after posttransplantation cyclophosphamide. Assay: immunoSEQ multiplex PCR; the TCRdb copy retains only in-frame clones and omits some. The sample is made up of 7,500 or so clones, none counted only once. Material: PBMCs, obtained after allogeneic stem cell transplant with posttransplant cyclophosphamide. The receptors originated from a female patient in her fifties who received an allogeneic stem cell transplant from an unrelated donor, was CMV-positive, and had acute GVHD only. Some T cells may be the graft donor's. CDR3s include the opening cysteine and the closing phenylalanine or tryptophan. A D gene is named only where the DNA matches it firmly. Size tells how often a clone was seen (once, few, many) or the class of an expanded clone, and some rows leave it out.

>14|many|.|TRBJ2-2|TRBV28
CASSLSGGTGELFF
TGTGCCAGCAGTTTGTCGGGTGGGACCGGGGAGCTGTTTTTT
>15|many|TRBD1|TRBJ1-4|TRBV25-1
CASSEGGQVNEKLFF
TGTGCCAGCAGTGAAGGTGGACAGGTTAATGAAAAACTGTTTTTT
>15|few|TRBD1|TRBJ1-1|TRBV5-1
CASSIGQGMNTEAFF
TGCGCCAGCAGCATCGGACAGGGAATGAACACTGAAGCTTTCTTT
>18|.|TRBD2|TRBJ2-3|TRBV10-3
CAISEKRTSGRRADTQYF
TGTGCCATCAGTGAGAAAAGAACTAGCGGGAGAAGAGCCGATACGCAGTATTTT
>15|many|.|TRBJ1-1|TRBV30
CAWSRRTGSYTEAFF
TGTGCCTGGAGCCGCCGAACAGGGTCCTACACTGAAGCTTTCTTT
>16|many|TRBD1|TRBJ2-7|TRBV27
CASSLWEGTGVYEQYF
TGTGCCAGCAGTTTATGGGAAGGGACAGGGGTTTACGAGCAGTACTTC
>12|.|.|TRBJ2-7|TRBV11-2
CASTENPYEQYF
TGTGCCAGCACCGAAAATCCGTACGAGCAGTACTTC
>15|medium-sized|.|TRBJ2-3|TRBV4-3
CASSQEGRPTDTQYF
TGCGCCAGCAGCCAAGAAGGGAGGCCCACAGATACGCAGTATTTT
>15|many|.|TRBJ1-1|TRBV5-4
CASRPTAGATTEAFF
TGTGCCAGCAGGCCCACCGCGGGGGCGACCACTGAAGCTTTCTTT
>11|few|.|TRBJ2-5|TRBV20-1
CSAGGAETQYF
TGCAGTGCTGGAGGCGCGGAGACCCAGTACTTC
>17|many|TRBD2|TRBJ2-3|TRBV9
CASSNPLLAGAEDTQYF
TGTGCCAGCAGCAACCCCTTACTAGCGGGAGCGGAAGATACGCAGTATTTT
>12|medium-sized|TRBD1|TRBJ1-2|TRBV27
CASRTGYYGYTF
TGTGCCAGCCGGACAGGCTACTATGGCTACACCTTC
>13|many|.|TRBJ2-1|TRBV29-1
CSAWVGPYNEQFF
TGCAGCGCCTGGGTGGGGCCCTACAATGAGCAGTTCTTC
>15|medium-sized|.|TRBJ1-3|TRBV10-3
CASGEGVSSGNTIYF
TGTGCCTCCGGGGAGGGGGTAAGCTCTGGAAACACCATATATTTT
>16|medium-sized|.|TRBJ1-1|TRBV15
CATSTDTGGWDTEAFF
TGTGCCACCAGTACCGATACCGGGGGATGGGACACTGAAGCTTTCTTT
>14|many|.|TRBJ2-1|TRBV4-1
CASSQWASYNEQFF
TGCGCCAGCAGCCAATGGGCCTCATACAATGAGCAGTTCTTC
>16|many|TRBD1|TRBJ1-2|TRBV2
CASSDRGQGRNYGYTF
TGTGCCAGCAGTGATCGGGGACAGGGAAGGAACTATGGCTACACCTTC
>12|many|TRBD1|TRBJ2-7|TRBV27
CASSPGGSEQYF
TGTGCCAGCAGTCCAGGGGGAAGCGAGCAGTACTTC